The 26 T cell receptor beta chains given below trace back to one sample, sequenced in a study of cytomegalovirus exposure and HLA in healthy donors. 60 Vbeta and 13 Jbeta primers were used in PCR. TCRdb keeps only in-frame clones here, not all; method: immunoSEQ multiplex PCR. The top ten clones hold about 1.4% of a sample with about 140,000 clones, around 80% of them seen once. The source material was PBMCs. All receptors derive from a young man in good health and CMV-seropositive.

The rearrangement joins TRBV19 to TRBJ1-5, with D unresolved. Trimming removed 3 bases from V and 6 bases from J, with 12 bases in between. This CDR3 is 14 amino acids long. Germline CDR1 reads LNHDA; CDR2 reads SQIVND (reference sequence). CDR3 region: CASSISGDGQPQHF. In DNA form, the CDR3 reads TGTGCCAGTAGTATTTCCGGGGATGGTCAGCCCCAGCATTTT.

This chain uses TRBV9 with TRBJ1-3; 11 nucleotides line up with TRBD1. This CDR3 is built from 14 residues. Germline V gene data show CDR1 as SGDLS and CDR2 as YYNGEE. V lost 3 bases to trimming and J lost 7 bases; unmatched junction nucleotides: 3. CDR3 amino acids: CASSGTGGANTIYF. The CDR3 DNA reads as TGTGCCAGCAGCGGGACAGGGGGCGCGAACACCATATATTTT.

This clone turned up a few times. J is TRBJ1-1 and V is TRBV15; possibly TRBD1 for D (5 bases). The CDR3 contains 15 residues. Germline CDR1 reads LNHNV; CDR2 reads YYDKDF (reference sequence). V was shortened by 0 bases and J by 3 bases, with 11 bases between the two germline ends. The CDR3 DNA reads as TGTGCCACCAGCAGAGAAGGGGATGGGGACACTGAAGCTTTCTTT. Translating gives CATSREGDGDTEAFF.

This chain uses TRBV6-5 with TRBJ1-6, with D unresolved. Trimming left V 11 bases short and J 1 base short, with 9 bases between. There are 13 residues in the CDR3. The germline V gene encodes CDR1 MNHEY and CDR2 SVGAGI. The CDR3 loop is CAPRGSYNSPLHF. The CDR3 DNA sequence: TGTGCCCCCCGAGGGTCCTATAATTCACCCCTCCACTTT.

The chain links TRBV27 to TRBJ1-1; TRBD1 matches at 7 bases. This CDR3 region has 14 residues. V was clipped by 3 bases and J by 2 bases; unmatched bases: 3. Germline loops: CDR1 MNHEY, CDR2 SMNVEV (reference sequence). In DNA form, the CDR3 reads TGTGCCAGCAGTTTTAGGGACAGAAACACTGAAGCTTTCTTT. It yields the protein CASSFRDRNTEAFF.

This chain connects TRBV19 to TRBJ2-3; possibly TRBD2 for D (6 bases). The V end lost 5 bases, the J end lost 8 bases, and 14 bases lay between the germline ends. The V gene's germline CDR1 is LNHDA and CDR2 SQIVND (reference sequence). The CDR3 has 13 residues. The DNA of the CDR3 is TGTGCCAGTAGTTGGGGCGGGGAGAGTACGCAGTATTTT. Encoded protein: CASSWGGESTQYF.

The chain carries TRBV28 and TRBJ1-1; D possibly corresponds to TRBD1 (5 bases). This CDR3 comprises 11 residues. CDR1 is MDHEN and CDR2 is SYDVKM in the germline V gene. Trimming left V 4 bases short and J 7 bases short, with 7 bases between. CDR3 sequence reads: CASSYDSEAFF. The DNA for the CDR3 is TGTGCCAGCAGTTACGACAGTGAAGCTTTCTTT.

The chain combines TRBV19 with TRBJ2-6; no firm D call. The CDR3 runs to 16 residues. V shed 3 bases and J shed 0 bases, with 9 bases lying between them. CDR1 LNHDA and CDR2 SQIVND come from the germline V gene (reference sequence). The CDR3 DNA reads TGTGCCAGTAGTATTTCTTCCAGCTCTGGGGCCAACGTCCTGACTTTC. It codes for CASSISSSSGANVLTF.

This clone was detected only once. The J gene is TRBJ2-3, the V gene TRBV2; TRBD1 is a possible D gene (5 bases). The V and J ends lost 3 bases and 0 bases respectively, with 10 bases between them. The CDR3 covers 15 residues. Germline CDR1 reads SNHLY; CDR2 reads FYNNEI. CDR3 coding DNA: TGTGCCAGCAGTGAGCAGGGCCTGAGCACAGATACGCAGTATTTT. Its protein is CASSEQGLSTDTQYF.

This sequence joins TRBV4-2 and TRBJ2-1; D unresolved. Trimming removed 2 bases at V and 2 bases at J, with 16 bases between. The CDR3 sequence is 17 residues long. Per the germline V gene, CDR1 is LGHNA and CDR2 is YNFKEQ. The CDR3 nucleotides read TGTGCCAGCAGCCAATCCCAGGCCGCTACCCCCTACAATGAGCAGTTCTTC. Its protein product is CASSQSQAATPYNEQFF.

The chain joins TRBV5-1 to TRBJ2-1, with 8 bases aligning to TRBD2. The germline gives CDR1 SGHRS, CDR2 YFSETQ. V lost 6 bases to trimming and J lost 0 bases; unmatched junction nucleotides: 14. This CDR3 is built from 18 residues. For the CDR3, the DNA is TGCGCCAGCACCCTGGGTAGCGGGGCCGGGAGCTCCTACAATGAGCAGTTCTTC. Translated, it gives CASTLGSGAGSSYNEQFF.

At least ten counts were recorded for this clone. The chain employs TRBV19 and TRBJ1-1; D unclear. From germline, CDR1 is LNHDA and CDR2 SQIVND (reference sequence). The length of the CDR3 is 11 residues. The V end was cut by 9 bases, the J end by 6 bases, with 11 bases between. The CDR3 DNA sequence: TGTGCCAGCGGGCGCGGGGCTGAAGCTTTCTTT. It codes for CASGRGAEAFF.

The chain links TRBV2 to TRBJ2-2; 9 bases fit TRBD1. The ends lost 6 bases at V and 3 bases at J; junction bases unmatched: 2. The germline V gene has CDR1 SNHLY and CDR2 FYNNEI. The CDR3 totals 14 residues. CDR3 bases: TGTGCCAGCAGCCGGACAGGGGACACCGGGGAGCTGTTTTTT. Its protein product is CASSRTGDTGELFF.

V gene TRBV5-1 combines with J gene TRBJ2-7; 8 nucleotides agree with TRBD2. V was pared by 4 bases and J by 4 bases, with 16 bases of the junction left unmatched. The germline V gene has CDR1 SGHRS and CDR2 YFSETQ. This CDR3 region has 17 residues. The CDR3 DNA sequence: TGCGCCAGCAGCCTCTTGCCTATGACTAGCGACAAATACGAGCAGTACTTC. It is translated as CASSLLPMTSDKYEQYF.

This chain uses TRBV2 with TRBJ1-2, with unresolved D. The CDR3 sequence is 14 residues long. Deletions cut 3 bases from V and 8 bases from J, with 16 bases between. The germline gives CDR1 SNHLY, CDR2 FYNNEI. The DNA for the CDR3 is TGTGCCAGCAGTGACCGGGTCGGGATTGGCGGCTACACCTTC. Translation: CASSDRVGIGGYTF.

The sample holds one count of this clone. The chain links TRBV11-1 to TRBJ1-4; D is unclear. V shed 6 bases and J shed 0 bases, with 11 bases lying between them. Germline V gives CDR1 SGHAT, CDR2 FQDESV (reference sequence). This CDR3 is 15 amino acids long. Here the CDR3 DNA reads TGTGCCAGCAGTAGTCCGGGTGCAACTAATGAAAAACTGTTTTTT. Its translation: CASSSPGATNEKLFF.

This chain joins TRBV29-1 and TRBJ2-7; D is possibly TRBD2 (5 bases). In germline, CDR1 is SQVTM, CDR2 ANQGSEA. V shed 2 bases and J shed 2 bases, with 16 bases lying between them. This CDR3 is 15 amino acids long. CDR3 DNA sequence: TGCAGCGTTGAATTGGGGAGAGAACGGGCCTACGAGCAGTACTTC. Translating gives CSVELGRERAYEQYF.

The chain links TRBV5-4 to TRBJ2-1; the D gene is possibly TRBD1 (5 bases). The V and J ends lost 0 bases and 6 bases respectively, with 10 bases between them. The germline CDR1 and CDR2 sequences are SGHNT and YYREEE (reference sequence). CDR3 size: 14 residues. The CDR3: CASSLEGARNEQFF. CDR3 DNA: TGTGCCAGCAGCTTGGAAGGGGCCCGCAATGAGCAGTTCTTC.

The genes are TRBV4-1 and TRBJ1-5; tentatively, D is TRBD1 (6 bases). Germline lookup yields CDR1 MGHRA and CDR2 YSYEKL. With 3 bases removed from V and 6 bases from J, the gap between germline ends came to 18 bases. The CDR3 is 16 amino acids. This CDR3 is CASSQGGRGVGQPQHF. The CDR3, as DNA: TGCGCCAGCAGCCAGGGCGGCAGGGGTGTAGGTCAGCCCCAGCATTTT.

The CDR3 loop is CASSQEESETGRGYTF. In nucleotides, the CDR3 is TGCGCCAGCAGCCAGGAAGAGTCGGAGACAGGGAGAGGCTACACCTTC. The rearrangement links TRBV5-1 to TRBJ1-2; 7 nucleotides line up with TRBD1. V lost 4 bases, J lost 8 bases, and 17 bases stayed unmatched. This CDR3 has 16 residues. Germline V gene lookup returns CDR1 SGHRS and CDR2 YFSETQ.

The chain has TRBV7-2 and TRBJ1-1; no definite D call. From germline, CDR1 is SGHTA and CDR2 FQGNSA. V was pared by 3 bases and J by 0 bases, with 8 bases between. There are 14 residues in the CDR3. CDR3 sequence reads: CASSFLRMNTEAFF. As DNA, the CDR3 is TGTGCCAGCAGCTTCCTCAGGATGAACACTGAAGCTTTCTTT.

This clone was detected only a few times. The chain couples TRBV19 to TRBJ2-7; perhaps TRBD1 as D (6 bases). With 3 bases removed from V and 0 bases from J, the gap between germline ends came to 12 bases. CDR1 LNHDA and CDR2 SQIVND come from the germline V gene (reference sequence). The CDR3 sequence is 15 residues long. As DNA, the CDR3 is TGTGCCAGTAGTATCCAGGGGTTGCCCTCCTACGAGCAGTACTTC. Translating it yields CASSIQGLPSYEQYF. Complete variable domain (other parts from reference TRBV19 and TRBJ2-7): DGGITQSPKYLFRKEGQNVTLSCEQNLNHDAMYWYRQDPGQGLRLIYYSQIVNDFQKGDIAEGYSVSREKKESFPLTVTSAQKNPTAFYLCASSIQGLPSYEQYFGPGTRLTVT.

The chain couples TRBV14 to TRBJ2-6; a weak D match, TRBD2 (5 bases). The CDR3 spans 18 residues. The germline CDR1 and CDR2 sequences are SGHDN and FVKESK. Trimming took 0 bases from V and 0 from J, leaving 12 bases between them. The DNA of the CDR3 is TGTGCCAGCAGCCAAGAACTGAGGGTTAGCTCTGGGGCCAACGTCCTGACTTTC. Encoded protein: CASSQELRVSSGANVLTF.

The chain recombines TRBV28 with TRBJ1-6; D is perhaps TRBD1 (6 bases). Germline V gene lookup returns CDR1 MDHEN and CDR2 SYDVKM. This CDR3 comprises 15 residues. Trimming stripped 6 bases from V and 11 bases from J, with 20 bases between. CDR3 bases: TGTGCCAGCAGCCCCTCCACAGGGAGTCTGACACCCCTCCACTTT. It codes for CASSPSTGSLTPLHF.

This clone occurred once. The chain uses TRBV7-9 and TRBJ1-3; no clear D gene. Trimming pared 5 bases from V and 0 bases from J, leaving 8 bases between. The CDR3 consists of 14 residues. Germline values: CDR1 SEHNR, CDR2 FQNEAQ (reference sequence). The chain's CDR3 is CASSRTSSGNTIYF. The CDR3 DNA reads TGTGCCAGCAGCCGTACAAGCTCTGGAAACACCATATATTTT. The full variable domain, rest sourced from reference TRBV7-9 and TRBJ1-3, is DTGVSQNPRHKITKRGQNVTFRCDPISEHNRLYWYRQTLGQGPEFLTYFQNEAQLEKSRLLSDRFSAERPKGSFSTLEIQRTEQGDSAMYLCASSRTSSGNTIYFGEGSWLTVV.

CDR3 nucleotide sequence: TGTGCCAGTAGTAGACTAGCGGGTACCGGGGAGCTGTTTTTT. This translates into CASSRLAGTGELFF. The gene calls are TRBV19 and TRBJ2-2; 10 nucleotides agree with TRBD2. CDR3 length equals 14 residues. Looked up from germline, CDR1 is LNHDA and CDR2 is SQIVND (reference sequence). The V and J ends lost 4 bases and 5 bases, in that order; junction bases with no gene match: 1.